Sequencing of this T cell receptor beta chain was carried out in a study of early T cells in non-severe SARS-CoV-2 infection. This clonotype appeared a few times. CDR3 length: 14 amino acids. Trimming cost V 4 bases and J 5 bases, with 14 bases left between them. The germline V gene encodes CDR1 SGHNT and CDR2 YENEEA. TCRdb analysed the 5' RACE reads with MiXCR anew, one entry per CDR3 protein. The sample comprises some 60,000 distinct CDR3 sequences, about 12% of which are singletons, and 2.5% to 3.5% rests with the top ten. Material: whole blood. The chain combines TRBV11-3 with TRBJ1-1; D uncertain. This receptor was obtained from an adult who was a healthcare worker with PCR-confirmed SARS-CoV-2 infection or an uninfected control (not recorded which). The DNA for the CDR3 is TGTGCCAGCAGCTCAGATGAAACGGTAACTGAAGCTTTCTTT. This codes for CASSSDETVTEAFF.